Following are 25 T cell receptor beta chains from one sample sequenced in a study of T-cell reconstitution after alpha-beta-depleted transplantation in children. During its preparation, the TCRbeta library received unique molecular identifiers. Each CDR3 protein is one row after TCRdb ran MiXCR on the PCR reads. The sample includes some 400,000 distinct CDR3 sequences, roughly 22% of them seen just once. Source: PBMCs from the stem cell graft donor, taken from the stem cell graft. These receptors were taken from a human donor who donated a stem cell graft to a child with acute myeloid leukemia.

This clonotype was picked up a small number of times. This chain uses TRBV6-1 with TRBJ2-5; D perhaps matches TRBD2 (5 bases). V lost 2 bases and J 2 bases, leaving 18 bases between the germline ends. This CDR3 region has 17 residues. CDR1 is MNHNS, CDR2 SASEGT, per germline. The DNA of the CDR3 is TGTGCCAGCAGTGAATCTTTCAAATCGGGGATTCAAGAGACCCAGTACTTC. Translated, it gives CASSESFKSGIQETQYF.

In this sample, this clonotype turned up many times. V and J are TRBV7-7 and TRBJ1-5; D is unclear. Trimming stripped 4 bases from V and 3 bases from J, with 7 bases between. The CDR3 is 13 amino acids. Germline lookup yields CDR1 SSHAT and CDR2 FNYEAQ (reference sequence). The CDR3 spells CASSSSPNQPQHF. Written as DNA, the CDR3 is TGTGCCAGCAGCTCCAGCCCCAATCAGCCCCAGCATTTT.

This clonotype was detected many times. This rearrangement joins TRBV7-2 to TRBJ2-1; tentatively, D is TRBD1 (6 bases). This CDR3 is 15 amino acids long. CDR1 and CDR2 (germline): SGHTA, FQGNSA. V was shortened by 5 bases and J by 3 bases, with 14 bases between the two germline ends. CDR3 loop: CASSSEGDHYNEQFF. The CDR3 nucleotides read TGTGCCAGCAGCAGCGAGGGGGACCACTACAATGAGCAGTTCTTC.

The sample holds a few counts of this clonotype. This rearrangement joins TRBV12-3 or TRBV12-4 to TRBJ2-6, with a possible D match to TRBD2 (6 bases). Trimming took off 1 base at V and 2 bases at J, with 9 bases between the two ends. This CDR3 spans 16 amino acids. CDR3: CASSLGGVPGANVLTF. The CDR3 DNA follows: TGTGCCAGCAGTTTAGGGGGGGTACCTGGGGCCAACGTCCTGACTTTC.

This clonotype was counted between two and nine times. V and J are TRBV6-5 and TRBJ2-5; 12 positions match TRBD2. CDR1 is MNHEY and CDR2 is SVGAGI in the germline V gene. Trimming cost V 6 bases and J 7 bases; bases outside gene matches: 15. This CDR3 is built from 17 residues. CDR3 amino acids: CASRHDSTSGSWGTQYF. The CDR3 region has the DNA TGTGCCAGCAGACACGACTCGACTAGCGGGAGCTGGGGGACCCAGTACTTC.

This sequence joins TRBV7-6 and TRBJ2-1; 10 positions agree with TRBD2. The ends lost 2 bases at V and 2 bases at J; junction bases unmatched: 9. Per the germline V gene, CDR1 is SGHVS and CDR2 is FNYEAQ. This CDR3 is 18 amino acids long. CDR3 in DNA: TGTGCCAGCAGCTTATCCCTAGCGGGAGAAAAAGCCTACAATGAGCAGTTCTTC. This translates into CASSLSLAGEKAYNEQFF.

This CDR3 reads CASSSRESSYNEQFF. The CDR3 DNA reads as TGTGCCAGCAGCTCTCGGGAGAGCTCCTACAATGAGCAGTTCTTC. The chain carries TRBV9 and TRBJ2-1; TRBD2 is a possible D gene (6 bases). CDR3 length equals 15 residues. Trimming left V 4 bases short and J 0 bases short, with 11 bases between. Germline CDR1 and CDR2: SGDLS and YYNGEE.

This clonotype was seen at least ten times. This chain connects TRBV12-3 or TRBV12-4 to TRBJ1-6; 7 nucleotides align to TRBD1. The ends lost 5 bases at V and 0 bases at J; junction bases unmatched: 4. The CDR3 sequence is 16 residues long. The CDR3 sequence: CASSTQGTSYNSPLHF. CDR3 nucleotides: TGTGCCAGCAGTACACAGGGGACCTCCTATAATTCACCCCTCCACTTT.

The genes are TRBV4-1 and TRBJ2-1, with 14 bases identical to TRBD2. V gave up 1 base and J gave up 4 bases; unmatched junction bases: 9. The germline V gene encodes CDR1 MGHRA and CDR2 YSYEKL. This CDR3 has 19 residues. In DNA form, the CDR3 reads TGCGCCAGCAGCCAAGTGGGATCGACTAGCGGGAGGGCTTACAATGAGCAGTTCTTC. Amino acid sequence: CASSQVGSTSGRAYNEQFF.

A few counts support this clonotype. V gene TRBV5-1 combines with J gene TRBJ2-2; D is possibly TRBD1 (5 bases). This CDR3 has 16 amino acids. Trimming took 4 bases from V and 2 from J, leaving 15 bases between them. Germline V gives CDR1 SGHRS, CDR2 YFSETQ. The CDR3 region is CASSQWVTDNTGELFF. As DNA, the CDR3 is TGCGCCAGCAGCCAGTGGGTGACAGACAACACCGGGGAGCTGTTTTTT.

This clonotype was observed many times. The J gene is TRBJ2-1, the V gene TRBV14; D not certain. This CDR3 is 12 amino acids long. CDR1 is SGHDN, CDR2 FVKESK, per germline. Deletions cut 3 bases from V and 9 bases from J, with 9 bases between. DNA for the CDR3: TGTGCCAGCAGCCAGGAGACTCGTGAGCAGTTCTTC. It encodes CASSQETREQFF.

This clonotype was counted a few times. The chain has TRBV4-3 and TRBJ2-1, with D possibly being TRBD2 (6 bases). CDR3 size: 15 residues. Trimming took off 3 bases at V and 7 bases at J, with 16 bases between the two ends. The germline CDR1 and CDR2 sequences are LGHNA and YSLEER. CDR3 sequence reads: CASSHTPGLPNEQFF. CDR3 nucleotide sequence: TGCGCCAGCAGCCATACCCCGGGACTGCCAAATGAGCAGTTCTTC.

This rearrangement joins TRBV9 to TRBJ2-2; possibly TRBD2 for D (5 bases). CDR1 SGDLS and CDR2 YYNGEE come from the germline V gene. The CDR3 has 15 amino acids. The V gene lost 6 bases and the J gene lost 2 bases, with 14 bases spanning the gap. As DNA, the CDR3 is TGTGCCAGCAATCGGGATAGCCCTAACACCGGGGAGCTGTTTTTT. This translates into CASNRDSPNTGELFF.

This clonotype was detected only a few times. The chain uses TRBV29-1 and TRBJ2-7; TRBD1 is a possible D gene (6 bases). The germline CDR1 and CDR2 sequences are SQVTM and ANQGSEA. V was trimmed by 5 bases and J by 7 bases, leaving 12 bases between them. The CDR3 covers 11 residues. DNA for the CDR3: TGCAGCGTTAGACAGGCCCAAGAGCAGTACTTC. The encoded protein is CSVRQAQEQYF.

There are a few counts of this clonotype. Written as DNA, the CDR3 is TGTGCCAGCAGTCCATCCCCGGGGGTTAACTATGGCTACACCTTC. Translating it yields CASSPSPGVNYGYTF. The chain employs TRBV12-3 or TRBV12-4 and TRBJ1-2, with D perhaps matching TRBD1 (5 bases). Trimming removed 5 bases from V and 1 base from J, with 14 bases in between. The CDR3 totals 15 residues.

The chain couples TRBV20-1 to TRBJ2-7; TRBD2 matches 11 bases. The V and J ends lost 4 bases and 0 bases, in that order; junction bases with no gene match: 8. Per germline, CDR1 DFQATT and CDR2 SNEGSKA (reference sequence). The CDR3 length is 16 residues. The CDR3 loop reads CSATGTSGDSSYEQYF. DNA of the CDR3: TGCAGTGCTACCGGGACTAGCGGTGATAGCTCCTACGAGCAGTACTTC.

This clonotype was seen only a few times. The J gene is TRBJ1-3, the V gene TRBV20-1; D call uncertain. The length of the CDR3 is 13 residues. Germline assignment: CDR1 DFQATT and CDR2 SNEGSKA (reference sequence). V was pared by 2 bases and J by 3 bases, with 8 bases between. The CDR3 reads CSARSGFGNTIYF. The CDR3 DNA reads TGCAGTGCTAGATCGGGGTTTGGAAACACCATATATTTT.

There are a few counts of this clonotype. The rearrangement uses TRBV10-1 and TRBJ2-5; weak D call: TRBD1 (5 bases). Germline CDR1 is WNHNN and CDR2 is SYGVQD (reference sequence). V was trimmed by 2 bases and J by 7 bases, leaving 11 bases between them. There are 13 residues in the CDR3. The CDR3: CASSENQGRTQYF. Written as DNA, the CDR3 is TGCGCCAGCAGTGAGAATCAGGGTAGGACCCAGTACTTC.

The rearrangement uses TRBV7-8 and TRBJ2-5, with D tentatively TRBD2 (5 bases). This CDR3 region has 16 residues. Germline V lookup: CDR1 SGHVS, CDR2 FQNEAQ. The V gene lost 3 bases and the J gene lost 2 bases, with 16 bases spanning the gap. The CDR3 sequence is CASSFLVPGMQETQYF. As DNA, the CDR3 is TGTGCCAGCAGCTTCCTCGTTCCGGGAATGCAAGAGACCCAGTACTTC.

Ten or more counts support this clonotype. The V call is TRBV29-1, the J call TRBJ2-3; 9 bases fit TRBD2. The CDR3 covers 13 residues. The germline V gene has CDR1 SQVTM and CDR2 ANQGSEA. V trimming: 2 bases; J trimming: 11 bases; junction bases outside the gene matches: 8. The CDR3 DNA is TGCAGCGTTGAAACGCGGGAGGGCCTCGGGCAGTATTTT. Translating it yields CSVETREGLGQYF.

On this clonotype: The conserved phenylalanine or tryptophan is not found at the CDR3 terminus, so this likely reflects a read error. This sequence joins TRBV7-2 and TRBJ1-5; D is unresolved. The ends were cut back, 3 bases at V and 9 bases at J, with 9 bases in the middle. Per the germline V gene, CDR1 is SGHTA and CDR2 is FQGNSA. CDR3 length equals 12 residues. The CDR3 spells CASSFNTRPQHV. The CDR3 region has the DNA TGTGCCAGCAGCTTTAACACCAGGCCCCAGCATGTT.

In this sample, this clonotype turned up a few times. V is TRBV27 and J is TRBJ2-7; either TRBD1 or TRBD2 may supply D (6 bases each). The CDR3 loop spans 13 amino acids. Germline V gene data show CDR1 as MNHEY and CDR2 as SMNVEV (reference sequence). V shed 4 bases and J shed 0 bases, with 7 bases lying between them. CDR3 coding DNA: TGTGCCAGCAGTTCGGGGGCCTCCTACGAGCAGTACTTC. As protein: CASSSGASYEQYF.

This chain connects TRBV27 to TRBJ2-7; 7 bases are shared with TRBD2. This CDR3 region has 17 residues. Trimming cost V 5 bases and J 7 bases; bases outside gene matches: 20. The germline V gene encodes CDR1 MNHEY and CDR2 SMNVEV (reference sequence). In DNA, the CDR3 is TGTGCCAGCAGTCTACTAACTCCGGCGGGCGGGAGCGGGGAGCAGTACTTC. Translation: CASSLLTPAGGSGEQYF.

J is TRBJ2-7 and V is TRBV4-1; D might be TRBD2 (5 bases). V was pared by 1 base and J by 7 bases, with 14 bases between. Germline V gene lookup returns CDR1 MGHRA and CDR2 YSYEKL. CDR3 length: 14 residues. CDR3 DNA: TGCGCCAGCAGCCAAGTAACTCCCCGGAGGGAGCAGTACTTC. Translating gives CASSQVTPRREQYF.

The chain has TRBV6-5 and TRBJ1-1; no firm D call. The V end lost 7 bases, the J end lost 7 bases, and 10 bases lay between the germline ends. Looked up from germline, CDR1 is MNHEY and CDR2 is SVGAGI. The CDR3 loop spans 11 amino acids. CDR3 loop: CASIYGREAFF. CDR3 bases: TGTGCCAGCATTTATGGCCGTGAAGCTTTCTTT.